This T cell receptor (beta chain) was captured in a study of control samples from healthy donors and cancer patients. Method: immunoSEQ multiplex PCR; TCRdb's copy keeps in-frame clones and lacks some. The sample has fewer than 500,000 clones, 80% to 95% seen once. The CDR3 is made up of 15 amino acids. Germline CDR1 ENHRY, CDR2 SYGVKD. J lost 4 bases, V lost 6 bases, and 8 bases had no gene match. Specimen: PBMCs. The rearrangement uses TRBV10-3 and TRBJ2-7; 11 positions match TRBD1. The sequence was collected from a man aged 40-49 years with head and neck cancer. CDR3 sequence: CAISSGDRGIYEQYF. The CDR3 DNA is TGTGCCATCAGCTCGGGGGACAGGGGGATTTACGAGCAGTACTTC.